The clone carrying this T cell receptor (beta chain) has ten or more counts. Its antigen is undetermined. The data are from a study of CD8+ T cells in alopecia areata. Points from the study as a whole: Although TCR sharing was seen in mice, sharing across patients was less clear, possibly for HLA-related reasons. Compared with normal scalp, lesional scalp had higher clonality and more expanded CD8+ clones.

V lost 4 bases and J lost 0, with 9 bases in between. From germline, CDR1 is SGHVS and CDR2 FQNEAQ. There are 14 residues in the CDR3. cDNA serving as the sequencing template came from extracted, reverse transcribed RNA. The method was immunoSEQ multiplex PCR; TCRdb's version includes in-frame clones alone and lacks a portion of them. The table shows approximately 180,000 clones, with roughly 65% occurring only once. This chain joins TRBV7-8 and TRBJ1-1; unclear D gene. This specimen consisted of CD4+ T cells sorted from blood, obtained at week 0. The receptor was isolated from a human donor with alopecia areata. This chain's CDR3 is CASSSQNMNTEAFF. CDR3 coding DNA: TGTGCCAGCAGCTCCCAAAACATGAACACTGAAGCTTTCTTT. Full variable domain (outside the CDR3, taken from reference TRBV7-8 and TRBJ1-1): GAGVSQSPRYKVAKRGQDVALRCDPISGHVSLFWYQQALGQGPEFLTYFQNEAQLDKSGLPSDRFFAERPEGSVSTLKIQRTQQEDSAVYLCASSSQNMNTEAFFGQGTRLTVV.